This record looks at one T cell receptor (beta chain) sequence and its context. As yet, its antigen is unknown. The draw of peripheral blood yielded approximately 10 milliliters from each donor. CDR1 is DFQATT, CDR2 SNEGSKA, per germline (reference sequence). The CDR3 is made up of 13 amino acids. The ends were cut back, 1 base at V and 1 base at J, with 6 bases in the middle. The data derive from a study of blood T cells in healthy people across ages. Together with a sample-barcoded 5' primer, a J-beta primer mix was included in a second PCR lasting about 7 to 11 cycles. TCRdb analysed the 5' RACE reads with MiXCR anew, one entry per CDR3 protein. The sample lists about 1.7 million distinct CDR3 sequences; about 28% were seen once. Overall study results and limits: TCR beta diversity per million T cells fell roughly linearly with age.

The chain uses TRBV20-1 and TRBJ2-3, with D unresolved. Material for sequencing was blood. The sequence was collected from a woman in her 30s in good health. CDR3 in DNA: TGCAGTGCTAGAGCGCCGGGCACAGATACGCAGTATTTT. Residues: CSARAPGTDTQYF.